This TCR beta chain was sequenced during a study of T cells in Graves' hyperthyroidism and ophthalmopathy. The PBMCs had their origin in about 9.7 ml of fresh peripheral blood. TCR beta CDR3 regions were amplified from RNA. TCR CDR3 underwent first-round RT-PCR with the HTBI primer set. TCRdb reanalysed the multiplex PCR reads using MiXCR and keeps one entry per CDR3 protein. The sample yields under 350,000 distinct CDR3 sequences, roughly an eighth seen once. This clonotype was counted ten times or more. The ends were cut back, 0 bases at V and 0 bases at J, with 10 bases in the middle. CDR3 length equals 15 residues. Per the germline V gene, CDR1 is SGHRS and CDR2 is YFSETQ.

V usage is TRBV5-1 and J usage is TRBJ2-7; D remains ambiguous. The clonotype originates from a woman in her thirties or forties with Graves' hyperthyroidism. Sequenced: blood. The CDR3 protein is CASSLGGASSYEQYF. For the CDR3, the DNA is TGCGCCAGCAGCTTGGGCGGAGCTAGCTCCTACGAGCAGTACTTC.